Shown below are 30 T cell receptor beta chains from a single sample sequenced in a study of shared clonotypes between healthy human individuals. Sequencing was performed with immunoSEQ multiplex PCR; in TCRdb, only in-frame clones are kept and a portion is missing. The sample gives 650,000 to 700,000 clones, around 90% of which show up once; 34% is in the top ten. The sample comprised memory CD8+ T cells from PBMCs. Subset described: CD45RO+ cells pooled with CCR7-negative TemRA cells. These receptors all come from a young man in good health. Some clones in this sample may be carry-over from other donors' samples.

J is TRBJ2-3 and V is TRBV21-1; the table assigns TRBD2, which was not confirmed against the DNA. TRBV21-1 is classified as a pseudogene. The CDR3 length is 14 residues. The DNA of the CDR3 is TGTGCCAGCCCGACTAGCGGGAGCACAGATACGCAGTATTTT. Its protein is CASPTSGSTDTQYF.

The rearrangement joins TRBV18 to TRBJ1-2; D unclear. V was trimmed by 3 bases and J by 4 bases, leaving 21 bases between them. Germline assignment: CDR1 KGHSH and CDR2 LQKENI. This CDR3 spans 17 amino acids. The CDR3 region is CASSPGVQKSPLYGYTF. The CDR3 bases are TGTGCCAGCTCACCTGGGGTACAGAAATCCCCTCTCTATGGCTACACCTTC.

The genes are TRBV4-1 and TRBJ2-1, with D perhaps TRBD1 or TRBD2 (5 bases each). Germline assignment: CDR1 MGHRA and CDR2 YSYEKL. CDR3 length: 16 residues. V dropped 5 bases and J dropped 6 bases, with 20 bases sitting between them. CDR3: CASSFRDPSLSNEQFF. CDR3 coding DNA: TGCGCCAGCAGCTTCCGGGACCCCAGTCTCTCCAATGAGCAGTTCTTC.

The chain has TRBV9 and TRBJ1-2, with D maybe TRBD1 (6 bases). CDR3 length: 16 residues. Germline CDR1 and CDR2: SGDLS and YYNGEE. Between the trimmed V and J ends, which lost 3 bases and 1 base, there was a span of 16 bases. CDR3 DNA: TGTGCCAGCAGCGCAACGCGGACAGCCCTTAACTATGGCTACACCTTC. It yields the protein CASSATRTALNYGYTF.

The V and J genes are TRBV4-2 and TRBJ2-3; TRBD1 or TRBD2 may be the D gene (6 bases each). This CDR3 region has 16 residues. Trimming took 7 bases from V and 2 from J, leaving 19 bases between them. The germline CDR1 and CDR2 sequences are LGHNA and YNFKEQ. The CDR3 loop reads CASNTWGASDTDTQYF. For the CDR3, the DNA is TGTGCCAGCAACACATGGGGGGCGTCAGACACAGATACGCAGTATTTT.

This chain connects TRBV27 to TRBJ2-1; possibly TRBD2 for D (6 bases). CDR1 and CDR2 (germline): MNHEY, SMNVEV (reference sequence). The V gene lost 2 bases and the J gene lost 9 bases, with 14 bases spanning the gap. CDR3 length: 14 residues. In nucleotides, the CDR3 is TGTGCCAGCAGTTTAAGGCCGGGAGCGGCTGAGCAGTTCTTC. It yields the protein CASSLRPGAAEQFF.

This clone was picked up one time. The gene calls are TRBV29-1 and TRBJ2-7; no clear D gene. Germline CDR1 reads SQVTM; CDR2 reads ANQGSEA. V was cut by 4 bases and J by 3 bases, with 10 bases left in between. The CDR3 sequence is 12 residues long. The CDR3 sequence is CSVAQIGYEQYF. CDR3 sequence (DNA): TGCAGCGTTGCACAGATTGGCTACGAGCAGTACTTC.

The CDR3 loop is CASSEASRSYNEQFF. The CDR3 DNA sequence: TGTGCCAGCAGTGAAGCCTCTAGAAGCTACAATGAGCAGTTCTTC. The chain is built from TRBV6-1 and TRBJ2-1, with D unresolved. This CDR3 has 15 amino acids. Deletions cut 0 bases from V and 3 bases from J, with 9 bases between. In germline, CDR1 is MNHNS, CDR2 SASEGT.

The CDR3 DNA sequence: TGTGCCAGCAGCCCACGACTAGCGGGAGGGGGGGTGTCCAACTACAATGAGCAGTTCTTC. Its translation is CASSPRLAGGGVSNYNEQFF. J is TRBJ2-1 and V is TRBV11-3; 14 bases line up with TRBD2. V lost 5 bases and J lost 3; bases outside the gene matches: 15. CDR1 and CDR2 from the germline V gene are SGHNT and YENEEA. There are 20 residues in the CDR3.

CDR3 protein: CASSTRQGARSYEQYF. In nucleotides, the CDR3 is TGTGCCAGCAGCACCCGACAGGGGGCGCGATCCTACGAGCAGTACTTC. The chain uses TRBV7-9 and TRBJ2-7, with 10 bases lining up with TRBD1. The V and J ends lost 5 bases and 1 base, in that order; junction bases with no gene match: 8. CDR3 length: 16 amino acids. Germline CDR1 and CDR2: SEHNR and FQNEAQ (reference sequence).

About this clone itself: Within the sample, other DNA sequences also encode this same CDR3. V and J are TRBV4-1 and TRBJ2-3; TRBD1 aligns across 8 bases. Trimming cost V 2 bases and J 7 bases; bases outside gene matches: 14. This CDR3 comprises 17 residues. Germline V lookup: CDR1 MGHRA, CDR2 YSYEKL. The CDR3 loop is CASSQHPFRGHSYTQYF. Written as DNA, the CDR3 is TGCGCCAGCAGCCAACACCCTTTCAGGGGGCATTCTTATACGCAGTATTTT.

The rearrangement uses TRBV4-1 and TRBJ1-5; D is ambiguous. Germline CDR1 MGHRA, CDR2 YSYEKL. V was pared by 0 bases and J by 1 base, with 4 bases between. This CDR3 region has 14 residues. This CDR3 reads CASSQENSNQPQHF. Written as DNA, the CDR3 is TGCGCCAGCAGCCAAGAGAACAGCAATCAGCCCCAGCATTTT.

This clone was found a few times. The genes are TRBV7-9 and TRBJ1-2, with 7 bases fitting TRBD1. Per the germline V gene, CDR1 is SEHNR and CDR2 is FQNEAQ (reference sequence). V gave up 3 bases and J gave up 4 bases; unmatched junction bases: 2. CDR3 length: 13 residues. The CDR3 DNA reads as TGTGCCAGCAGCTTGGAGGGGGCCTATGGCTACACCTTC. Amino acids: CASSLEGAYGYTF.

The chain has TRBV2 and TRBJ2-7; 9 positions match TRBD2. The CDR3 is made up of 16 amino acids. The junction had 14 bases not matched to a gene; V was cut back by 8 bases and J by 3 bases. Germline V lookup: CDR1 SNHLY, CDR2 FYNNEI. The CDR3 bases are TGTGCCAGCTCCGAATTGAGCAGCGGGAGGATCTACGAGCAGTACTTC. This gives the protein CASSELSSGRIYEQYF.

This chain uses TRBV7-9 with TRBJ1-4; TRBD1 is a possible D gene (5 bases). Trimming shortened V by 4 bases and J by 8 bases, and 17 bases separated the two germline ends. This CDR3 comprises 15 residues. CDR1 and CDR2 (germline): SEHNR, FQNEAQ (reference sequence). The CDR3 is CASSSTERDVEKLFF. CDR3 bases: TGTGCCAGCAGCTCGACAGAAAGGGATGTAGAAAAACTGTTTTTT. Supplemented by reference TRBV7-9 and TRBJ1-4, the full variable domain reads DTGVSQNPRHKITKRGQNVTFRCDPISEHNRLYWYRQTLGQGPEFLTYFQNEAQLEKSRLLSDRFSAERPKGSFSTLEIQRTEQGDSAMYLCASSSTERDVEKLFFGSGTQLSVL.

This clone was detected once. The rearrangement uses TRBV11-2 and TRBJ2-7, with TRBD1 matching 10 bases. The CDR3 is made up of 15 amino acids. The ends lost 4 bases at V and 6 bases at J; junction bases unmatched: 9. Germline assignment: CDR1 SGHAT and CDR2 FQNNGV. This CDR3 is CASSSPGQGTREQYF. Written as DNA, the CDR3 is TGTGCCAGCAGCTCACCGGGACAGGGGACCCGCGAGCAGTACTTC.

The chain carries TRBV4-1 and TRBJ2-3; D possibly corresponds to TRBD2 (6 bases). The CDR3 has 14 amino acids. Trimming took off 0 bases at V and 4 bases at J, with 8 bases between the two ends. Per germline, CDR1 MGHRA and CDR2 YSYEKL. The CDR3 loop reads CASSQDPGADTQYF. In DNA form, the CDR3 reads TGCGCCAGCAGCCAAGATCCGGGAGCAGATACGCAGTATTTT.

This chain joins TRBV9 and TRBJ2-3, with TRBD2 identical over 15 bases. CDR1 and CDR2 (germline): SGDLS, YYNGEE. V dropped 4 bases and J dropped 4; count of bases not matched to a gene: 7. This CDR3 has 17 residues. The CDR3 here is CASSPGTSGRFPDTQYF. For the CDR3, the DNA is TGTGCCAGCAGCCCGGGGACTAGCGGGAGGTTCCCAGATACGCAGTATTTT.

The V gene is TRBV11-2, the J gene TRBJ2-7, with 8 bases lining up with TRBD1. Germline CDR1 and CDR2: SGHAT and FQNNGV. CDR3 length equals 14 residues. The J segment lost 3 bases and the V segment lost 2 bases, leaving 3 bases of the junction unmatched. CDR3 residues: CASSLRTGFYEQYF. The CDR3 DNA is TGTGCCAGCAGCTTAAGGACAGGGTTCTACGAGCAGTACTTC. The complete variable domain, with remaining parts taken from reference TRBV11-2 and TRBJ2-7, reads EAGVAQSPRYKIIEKRQSVAFWCNPISGHATLYWYQQILGQGPKLLIQFQNNGVVDDSQLPKDRFSAERLKGVDSTLKIQPAKLEDSAVYLCASSLRTGFYEQYFGPGTRLTVT.

V is TRBV27 and J is TRBJ2-2, with 7 bases identical to TRBD2. Germline CDR1 reads MNHEY; CDR2 reads SMNVEV (reference sequence). This CDR3 is 18 amino acids long. J lost 1 base, V lost 0 bases, and 8 bases had no gene match. As DNA, the CDR3 is TGTGCCAGCAGTTTATCGGTTTGGCTAGCGGAGAACACCGGGGAGCTGTTTTTT. Its protein product is CASSLSVWLAENTGELFF.

This chain connects TRBV11-2 to TRBJ2-7; 9 bases agree with TRBD1. From germline, CDR1 is SGHAT and CDR2 FQNNGV. The length of the CDR3 is 14 residues. V shed 6 bases and J 3 bases; nucleotides not matched to a gene: 6. CDR3 region: CASSYPGQGYEQYF. CDR3 nucleotide sequence: TGTGCCAGCAGTTACCCGGGACAGGGCTACGAGCAGTACTTC. The complete variable domain, with remaining parts taken from reference TRBV11-2 and TRBJ2-7, reads EAGVAQSPRYKIIEKRQSVAFWCNPISGHATLYWYQQILGQGPKLLIQFQNNGVVDDSQLPKDRFSAERLKGVDSTLKIQPAKLEDSAVYLCASSYPGQGYEQYFGPGTRLTVT.

The V gene is TRBV5-8, the J gene TRBJ2-5; D is uncertain. This CDR3 is built from 14 residues. From germline, CDR1 is SGHTS and CDR2 YDEGEE. Trimming removed 4 bases at V and 5 bases at J, with 15 bases between. The DNA of the CDR3 is TGTGCCAGCAGCCCCACGCCCCTAGAGGAGACCCAGTACTTC. Amino acid sequence: CASSPTPLEETQYF. The entire variable domain, with the rest obtained from reference TRBV5-8 and TRBJ2-5, is as follows: EAGVTQSPTHLIKTRGQQATLRCSPISGHTSVYWYQQALGLGLQFLLWYDEGEERNRGNFPPRFSGRQFPNYSSELNVNALELEDSALYLCASSPTPLEETQYFGPGTRLLVL.

This CDR3 reads CASRERLTPYEQYF. The CDR3 DNA reads as TGTGCCAGCAGGGAGCGTTTGACCCCCTACGAGCAGTACTTC. The rearrangement uses TRBV28 and TRBJ2-7; D unresolved. CDR1 MDHEN and CDR2 SYDVKM come from the germline V gene. V lost 6 bases to trimming and J lost 2 bases, with 14 bases between them. The CDR3 is 14 residues long.

The chain joins TRBV10-3 to TRBJ2-3; 8 bases match TRBD2. After removal of 5 bases from V and 5 bases from J, the junction contained 9 bases not matched to a gene. This CDR3 contains 15 residues. In germline, CDR1 is ENHRY, CDR2 SYGVKD. This CDR3 reads CAISSLAEKGDTQYF. DNA of the CDR3: TGTGCCATCAGTTCACTAGCGGAGAAGGGAGATACGCAGTATTTT.

The chain links TRBV7-8 to TRBJ2-7, with unresolved D. The germline V gene encodes CDR1 SGHVS and CDR2 FQNEAQ. This CDR3 is 14 amino acids long. Trimming cost V 4 bases and J 5 bases, with 15 bases left between them. Here the CDR3 reads CASSSPWLPHEQYF. CDR3 DNA sequence: TGTGCCAGCAGCTCCCCCTGGCTACCCCACGAGCAGTACTTC. The complete variable domain, with remaining parts taken from reference TRBV7-8 and TRBJ2-7, reads GAGVSQSPRYKVAKRGQDVALRCDPISGHVSLFWYQQALGQGPEFLTYFQNEAQLDKSGLPSDRFFAERPEGSVSTLKIQRTQQEDSAVYLCASSSPWLPHEQYFGPGTRLTVT.

CDR3 protein: CASSLALYREPEAFF. Here the CDR3 DNA reads TGTGCCAGCAGCTTAGCTTTATATAGGGAGCCTGAAGCTTTCTTT. The J gene is TRBJ1-1, the V gene TRBV7-8; D remains ambiguous. Germline loops: CDR1 SGHVS, CDR2 FQNEAQ. V shed 0 bases and J shed 6 bases, with 14 bases lying between them. The CDR3 has 15 amino acids.

This chain joins TRBV5-1 and TRBJ2-4; TRBD2 aligns across 8 bases. Germline values: CDR1 SGHRS, CDR2 YFSETQ. This CDR3 spans 16 amino acids. V lost 0 bases and J lost 0; bases outside the gene matches: 2. The CDR3 DNA reads as TGCGCCAGCAGCTTGGTTAGCGGGGAAGCCAAAAACATTCAGTACTTC. The encoded protein is CASSLVSGEAKNIQYF.

The V gene is TRBV28, the J gene TRBJ1-2, with a tentative D call TRBD1 (5 bases). V gave up 4 bases and J gave up 3 bases, with 18 bases separating them. The germline V gene has CDR1 MDHEN and CDR2 SYDVKM. This CDR3 comprises 16 residues. The CDR3 coding sequence is TGTGCCAGCAGTTCCGGGACGGGAATCGGCTACTATGGCTACACCTTC. Amino acids: CASSSGTGIGYYGYTF.

This clone was picked up one time. This chain uses TRBV6-1 with TRBJ2-4; TRBD1 matches at 9 bases. This CDR3 has 15 amino acids. The V gene end was trimmed by 3 bases and the J gene end by 8 bases; junction bases not matched to a gene: 8. Germline V gene lookup returns CDR1 MNHNS and CDR2 SASEGT. CDR3 bases: TGTGCCAGCAGTGAGGGGACAGGGAATGCATACATTCAGTACTTC. Encoded protein: CASSEGTGNAYIQYF.

The rearrangement links TRBV5-6 to TRBJ2-7; 7 positions match TRBD1. The junction had 0 bases not matched to a gene; V was cut back by 4 bases and J by 5 bases. The CDR3 is made up of 11 amino acids. Germline assignment: CDR1 SGHDT and CDR2 YYEEEE. For the CDR3, the DNA is TGTGCCAGCAGCCAGGGGGACGAGCAGTACTTC. Protein product: CASSQGDEQYF.